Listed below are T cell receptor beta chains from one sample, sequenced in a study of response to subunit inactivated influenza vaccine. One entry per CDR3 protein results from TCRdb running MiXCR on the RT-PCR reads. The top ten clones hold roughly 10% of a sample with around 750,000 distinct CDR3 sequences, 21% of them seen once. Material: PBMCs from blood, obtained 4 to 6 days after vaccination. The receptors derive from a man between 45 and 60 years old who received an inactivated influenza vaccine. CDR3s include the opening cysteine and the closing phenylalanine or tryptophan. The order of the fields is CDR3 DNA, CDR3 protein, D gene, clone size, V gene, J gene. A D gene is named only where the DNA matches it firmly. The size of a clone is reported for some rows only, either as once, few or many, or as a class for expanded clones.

DNA: TGCAGTGCGGGACTAGCGGGAGGGCCTTCCTACGAGCAGTACTTC; CDR3: CSAGLAGGPSYEQYF; D: TRBD2; size: NA; V: TRBV20-1; J: TRBJ2-7
DNA: TGTGCCAGCAGATCGTCGGGTACTAAAAACATTCAGTACTTC; CDR3: CASRSSGTKNIQYF; D: NA; size: NA; V: TRBV12-3/TRBV12-4; J: TRBJ2-4
DNA: TGCGCCAGCAGCCAAGAGGGGGAAAGGGGTAATGAGCAGTTCTTC; CDR3: CASSQEGERGNEQFF; D: NA; size: few; V: TRBV4-3; J: TRBJ2-1
DNA: TGTGCCAGCAACCGGAACAGGGGAACAGATACGCAGTATTTT; CDR3: CASNRNRGTDTQYF; D: TRBD1; size: NA; V: TRBV2; J: TRBJ2-3
DNA: TGTGCCAGCGTTTGGGGGTTAAACACTGAAGCTTTCTTT; CDR3: CASVWGLNTEAFF; D: NA; size: many; V: TRBV12-3/TRBV12-4; J: TRBJ1-1
DNA: TGTGCCAGCAGTACACTTGGGCGGGGGTCCTACAATGAGCAGTTCTTC; CDR3: CASSTLGRGSYNEQFF; D: TRBD2; size: few; V: TRBV7-9; J: TRBJ2-1
DNA: TGTGCCAGCTCGCCCGAGCGGGGACCCTACAATGAGCAGTTCTTC; CDR3: CASSPERGPYNEQFF; D: TRBD2; size: few; V: TRBV18; J: TRBJ2-1
DNA: TGTGCCAGCAAACGACGGACAACTGGAAACACCATATATTTT; CDR3: CASKRRTTGNTIYF; D: NA; size: NA; V: TRBV6-1; J: TRBJ1-3
DNA: TGTGCCAGCAGCTTGTCTCCGGGACAGGCATACGAGCAGTACTTC; CDR3: CASSLSPGQAYEQYF; D: TRBD1; size: few; V: TRBV5-6; J: TRBJ2-7
DNA: TGTGCCAGCAGCCGGTCGGTGGTGACAGGGGCTGGCTACACCTTC; CDR3: CASSRSVVTGAGYTF; D: TRBD1; size: few; V: TRBV5-4; J: TRBJ1-2
DNA: TGTGCCAGCAGCCGCCGGGCGGGGACCTACGAGCAGTACTTC; CDR3: CASSRRAGTYEQYF; D: NA; size: few; V: TRBV28; J: TRBJ2-7
DNA: TGCGCCAGCAGCTATGGGACAATCATGAACACTGAAGCTTTCTTT; CDR3: CASSYGTIMNTEAFF; D: NA; size: few; V: TRBV5-1; J: TRBJ1-1
DNA: TGCGCCAGCAGCTCTCGGTCGAGGGTTGGGGAGCAGTACTTC; CDR3: CASSSRSRVGEQYF; D: NA; size: NA; V: TRBV5-1; J: TRBJ2-7
DNA: TGTGCCAGCAGTGTCACGAGGGGGGTTGGAGAGACCCAGTACTTC; CDR3: CASSVTRGVGETQYF; D: NA; size: NA; V: TRBV2; J: TRBJ2-5
DNA: TGCGCCAGCAGTCCGGACAGGTCCCCAGATACGCAGTATTTT; CDR3: CASSPDRSPDTQYF; D: TRBD1; size: few; V: TRBV5-1; J: TRBJ2-3
DNA: TGTGCCAGCAGCTTGATTGCGGGGGCCAAAGAGACCCAGTACTTC; CDR3: CASSLIAGAKETQYF; D: NA; size: once; V: TRBV11-2; J: TRBJ2-5
DNA: TGTGCCAGCAGCGTCCGGACAGCCTCCTACGAGCAGTACTTC; CDR3: CASSVRTASYEQYF; D: NA; size: few; V: TRBV11-1; J: TRBJ2-7
DNA: TGTGCCAGCTCACCACCCGGGAAAGGCTACGAGCAGTACTTC; CDR3: CASSPPGKGYEQYF; D: NA; size: once; V: TRBV18; J: TRBJ2-7
DNA: TGCAGTGCTATTACATCCTACCAAGAGACCCAGTACTTC; CDR3: CSAITSYQETQYF; D: NA; size: NA; V: TRBV20-1; J: TRBJ2-5
DNA: TGTGCCAGCAGTGACGACGCGGGCACTGAAGCTTTCTTT; CDR3: CASSDDAGTEAFF; D: NA; size: few; V: TRBV9; J: TRBJ1-1